This T cell receptor beta chain was sequenced during a study of blood T cell repertoires in COVID-19 (dated by TCRdb to about 2020). Regarding the complete study: Samples covering the acute and convalescent phases of COVID-19 were provided by collaborators in the United States, Italy and Spain. The material from the prospective study consisted of cDNA or gDNA derived from T cells, B-cell-depleted T cells, or PBMCs. Deeply sampled blood TCRbeta repertoires from subjects exposed to, actively infected with, or recovered from COVID-19 were included in the dataset. The repertoires were released in a freely available public database intended as a resource for research on the immune response to SARS-CoV-2. The samples were drawn from two sources: the first 160 participants of the ongoing ImmuneRACE study, and 950 to 1,500 subjects contributed by 6 global collaborators. The sample metadata nearly always contained a de-identified subject ID, COVID-19 status, age in years and sex. Where HLA class I and class II types were available, the types were taken from metadata supplied by the sample provider, not from assay-based typing. Study-level results and caveats: The amount of clinical and demographic metadata varied by source and participant and was provided uncurated.

A remark on this clone: Its antigen has not been determined. Nothing much larger sits one base from this clone, and base qualities are not available.

From the germline V gene (reference sequence), CDR1 is GTSNPN and CDR2 is SVGIG. The CDR3 holds 13 amino acids from the cysteine to the phenylalanine. Just CDR3 DNA is preserved here, 39 bases in frame from base 1. For this chain, trimming is 8 bases at the V end and 2 bases at the J end, and the number of junction bases without a gene match is 9. Each collaborating institution followed its own protocols to collect whole blood in K2EDTA tubes. Collaborator samples were shipped for TCRbeta analysis as frozen whole blood, isolated PBMCs, or DNA extracted from either sample type. TCRbeta CDR3 regions were amplified from genomic DNA using the immunoSEQ Assay, a bias-controlled multiplex PCR. On the authors' methods: The number of nucleated cells in each sample was estimated from the amplification of reference gene primers within the assay. To quantify the absolute abundance of each unique TCRbeta CDR3 rearrangement, sequence reads were collapsed and filtered. For each sample, productive Simpson clonality was calculated as the square root of Simpson's diversity index over productive rearrangements. The table was pulled from immuneACCESS by TCRdb, which kept in-frame rearrangements only. Such tables lose some clones; where checked, under half of the loss comes from unresolved V genes, and the rest has no known cause. Clone size and the V and J calls come from that table; the DNA yielded D and trimming. For this sample there are some 48,000 clones; around 88% appear just once. The top ten constitute 5.2% of the sample.

The receptor was derived from a human donor in a cohort sampled during active COVID-19. The sequenced sample consisted of peripheral blood. Here the chain combines TRBV30 and TRBJ2-7, with 7 bases in between that match TRBD2. The sequenced DNA is TGTGCCGTCGAGCGGGGCCCTACCTACGAGCAGTACTTC. Its translation is CAVERGPTYEQYF.